The 20 T cell receptor beta chains reported below all come from one sample, sequenced in a study of blood T cell repertoires in COVID-19. Libraries were prepared by immunoSEQ multiplex PCR; TCRdb keeps only in-frame clonotypes and omits some of them. The data show a few hundred thousand clones, roughly 85% seen once. Sequences were obtained from peripheral blood. The receptors here all came from a young woman with acute or convalescent COVID-19.

The J gene is TRBJ1-1, the V gene TRBV9; 8 bases align to TRBD1. This CDR3 is built from 13 residues. CDR1 SGDLS and CDR2 YYNGEE come from the germline V gene. The trim removed 4 bases at V and 7 bases at J, leaving 6 bases unmatched. CDR3 loop: CASSPQGAVEAFF. The CDR3 nucleotides are TGTGCCAGCAGCCCTCAGGGGGCGGTTGAAGCTTTCTTT.

The sample holds a few counts of this clone. CDR3 sequence reads: CASSQGAGGAAAYGYTF. CDR3 coding DNA: TGCGCCAGCAGCCAAGGGGCTGGGGGGGCCGCTGCCTATGGCTACACCTTC. J is TRBJ1-2 and V is TRBV4-3; the D gene is possibly TRBD1 (6 bases). Germline-derived CDR1 and CDR2 are LGHNA and YSLEER. There are 17 residues in the CDR3. V was pared by 1 base and J by 4 bases, with 19 bases between.

CDR3: CASSPGQFYNEQFF. The CDR3 region has the DNA TGTGCCAGCAGTCCTGGACAGTTTTACAATGAGCAGTTCTTC. The rearrangement links TRBV13 to TRBJ2-1; D possibly corresponds to TRBD1 (6 bases). V lost 6 bases to trimming and J lost 4 bases, with 13 bases between them. CDR1 and CDR2 from the germline V gene are PRHDT and FYEKMQ (reference sequence). The CDR3 consists of 14 residues.

This rearrangement joins TRBV18 to TRBJ1-5; 10 positions match TRBD1. V was clipped by 3 bases and J by 5 bases; unmatched bases: 13. This CDR3 is built from 18 residues. Germline values: CDR1 KGHSH, CDR2 LQKENI. DNA for the CDR3: TGTGCCAGCTCACCCGGACGAGGGGGACAGGGGTTCCATCAGCCCCAGCATTTT. Translated, it gives CASSPGRGGQGFHQPQHF.

This clone has only a few counts. The chain links TRBV4-3 to TRBJ1-3; D gene unclear. Germline V gives CDR1 LGHNA, CDR2 YSLEER. The CDR3 loop spans 15 amino acids. The V end was cut by 5 bases, the J end by 0 bases, with 11 bases between. The CDR3 coding sequence is TGCGCCAGCAGCGGCCGAAACCCCTCTGGAAACACCATATATTTT. Protein: CASSGRNPSGNTIYF.

This clone was seen only once. The chain joins TRBV30 to TRBJ1-3, with D perhaps matching TRBD1 (6 bases). The CDR3 runs to 18 residues. The germline CDR1 and CDR2 sequences are GTSNPN and SVGIG (reference sequence). Trimming took 8 bases from V and 1 from J, leaving 27 bases between them. CDR3: CAEDRDIKTKISGNTIYF. In DNA form, the CDR3 reads TGTGCCGAGGACCGGGACATAAAGACTAAGATTTCTGGAAACACCATATATTTT.

The CDR3 DNA reads TGCAGCGTTTTAAGGGAGCTGAACACCGGGGAGCTGTTTTTT. It codes for CSVLRELNTGELFF. The chain recombines TRBV29-1 with TRBJ2-2, with D perhaps TRBD2 (5 bases). The CDR3 has 14 residues. Germline CDR1 reads SQVTM; CDR2 reads ANQGSEA. Trimming cost V 5 bases and J 1 base, with 11 bases left between them.

V and J are TRBV11-2 and TRBJ2-5, with D unclear. The CDR3 totals 13 residues. Germline CDR1 reads SGHAT; CDR2 reads FQNNGV. The V end was cut by 3 bases, the J end by 0 bases, with 5 bases between. The CDR3 DNA is TGTGCCAGCAGCTTTACGGACCAAGAGACCCAGTACTTC. It yields the protein CASSFTDQETQYF.

The V gene is TRBV6-1, the J gene TRBJ2-2; 9 bases map to TRBD2. This CDR3 has 16 amino acids. Trimming removed 2 bases from V and 3 bases from J; junction bases left unmatched: 4. Germline V gene sequence: CDR1 MNHNS, CDR2 SASEGT. CDR3 coding DNA: TGTGCCAGCAGTGAATATGCGGGAGGGGACACCGGGGAGCTGTTTTTT. Protein: CASSEYAGGDTGELFF.

The chain carries TRBV7-8 and TRBJ2-7; D is perhaps TRBD1 (6 bases). V was shortened by 1 base and J by 2 bases, with 12 bases between the two germline ends. The germline V gene encodes CDR1 SGHVS and CDR2 FQNEAQ. The CDR3 loop spans 15 amino acids. The DNA for the CDR3 is TGTGCCAGCAGCTTAGGGACAGCAAGCCCCTACGAGCAGTACTTC. Protein product: CASSLGTASPYEQYF.

This clone was detected only a few times. The chain carries TRBV7-2 and TRBJ2-5, with 10 positions matching TRBD2. Looked up from germline, CDR1 is SGHTA and CDR2 is FQGNSA. This CDR3 has 18 residues. J gave up 5 bases and V 4 bases, and 16 bases lay outside the gene matches. The CDR3 loop reads CASSWGSESGRARETQYF. As DNA, the CDR3 is TGTGCCAGCAGCTGGGGCTCGGAGAGCGGGAGGGCCCGGGAGACCCAGTACTTC.

This clone was recorded only once. The chain is built from TRBV19 and TRBJ1-5; D call uncertain. V dropped 2 bases and J dropped 1 base, with 9 bases sitting between them. The CDR3 contains 15 residues. Germline V gene data show CDR1 as LNHDA and CDR2 as SQIVND (reference sequence). CDR3 loop: CASSITGLSNQPQHF. CDR3 DNA: TGTGCCAGTAGTATAACGGGGTTGAGCAATCAGCCCCAGCATTTT.

The chain recombines TRBV30 with TRBJ2-7; 10 bases agree with TRBD2. The J segment lost 3 bases and the V segment lost 2 bases, leaving 4 bases of the junction unmatched. This CDR3 is built from 14 residues. CDR1 is GTSNPN, CDR2 SVGIG, per germline (reference sequence). CDR3: CAWSTGLAVYEQYF. The CDR3 coding sequence is TGTGCCTGGAGTACAGGACTAGCGGTCTACGAGCAGTACTTC.

This rearrangement joins TRBV6-5 to TRBJ1-1; D is unresolved. Germline loops: CDR1 MNHEY, CDR2 SVGAGI. V was cut by 8 bases and J by 6 bases, with 16 bases left in between. This CDR3 has 13 residues. The CDR3 sequence is CASVGLGSPEAFF. CDR3 nucleotide sequence: TGTGCCAGCGTCGGGTTGGGGAGCCCTGAAGCTTTCTTT.

The DNA for the CDR3 is TGTGCTAGTGGTTTGGCCTTGGGTGGGGTCCTTGATTCCGGGGAGTATTTT. Amino acid sequence: CASGLALGGVLDSGEYF. This chain links TRBV12-5 with TRBJ2-3; D possibly corresponds to TRBD2 (5 bases). This CDR3 contains 17 residues. Germline V gene data show CDR1 as LGHNT and CDR2 as FRNRAP. The germline V and J ends were trimmed by 1 base and 13 bases, with 27 bases remaining between them.

This chain connects TRBV27 to TRBJ2-7; TRBD1 might be the D (6 bases). CDR1 MNHEY and CDR2 SMNVEV come from the germline V gene (reference sequence). The CDR3 has 14 amino acids. Trimming left V 3 bases short and J 2 bases short, with 11 bases between. This CDR3 reads CASSLRTEPYEQYF. The CDR3 DNA follows: TGTGCCAGCAGTTTGAGGACAGAGCCCTACGAGCAGTACTTC.

This sequence joins TRBV5-6 and TRBJ2-7; D possibly corresponds to TRBD1 (6 bases). Trimming took 0 bases from V and 3 from J, leaving 10 bases between them. The CDR3 loop spans 14 amino acids. From germline, CDR1 is SGHDT and CDR2 YYEEEE. The CDR3 nucleotides read TGTGCCAGCAGCTTGGGACAGGTGAACTACGAGCAGTACTTC. Protein sequence: CASSLGQVNYEQYF.

The chain combines TRBV6-5 with TRBJ1-2, with D unclear. This CDR3 contains 13 residues. Germline CDR1 MNHEY, CDR2 SVGAGI. Trimming removed 4 bases at V and 5 bases at J, with 11 bases between. CDR3: CASSSHARYGYTF. The CDR3 DNA reads TGTGCCAGCAGTTCCCACGCGCGGTATGGCTACACCTTC.

The chain has TRBV7-2 and TRBJ1-6; TRBD1 might be the D (5 bases). V was pared by 1 base and J by 6 bases, with 10 bases between. The CDR3 runs 15 residues. Germline V lookup: CDR1 SGHTA, CDR2 FQGNSA. Here the CDR3 reads CASSLVPGLNSPLHF. The CDR3 DNA sequence: TGTGCCAGCAGCTTAGTCCCAGGGCTTAATTCACCCCTCCACTTT.

The V call is TRBV7-6, the J call TRBJ2-5, with 10 bases matching TRBD2. Germline V gives CDR1 SGHVS, CDR2 FNYEAQ. The CDR3 spans 15 residues. With 0 bases clipped from V and 4 bases from J, the junction kept 2 bases outside the gene matches. The chain's CDR3 is CASSLARLAGETQYF. The CDR3 DNA follows: TGTGCCAGCAGCTTAGCGAGACTAGCGGGAGAGACCCAGTACTTC.